A single sample gave rise to the 22 T cell receptor beta chains below, sequenced in a study of blood T cell repertoires in COVID-19. The method was immunoSEQ multiplex PCR; TCRdb's version includes in-frame clones alone and lacks a portion of them. The sample shows roughly 250,000 clones, approximately 83% of them seen only once. Sequenced: PBMCs or T cells enriched from blood (not recorded which). The source is a woman aged 25 to 39 who had recovered from COVID-19.

The rearrangement joins TRBV7-2 to TRBJ1-4; D is possibly TRBD1 (5 bases). The V end was cut by 4 bases, the J end by 7 bases, with 19 bases between. CDR3 length: 16 residues. Germline V gene sequence: CDR1 SGHTA, CDR2 FQGNSA. The CDR3 sequence: CASSSGVAGIAEKLFF. CDR3 coding DNA: TGTGCCAGCAGCTCGGGGGTTGCAGGGATCGCTGAAAAACTGTTTTTT.

The chain combines TRBV6-1 with TRBJ2-7, with D hard to call. Germline loops: CDR1 MNHNS, CDR2 SASEGT. V dropped 3 bases and J dropped 2 bases, with 17 bases sitting between them. The CDR3 sequence is 16 residues long. CDR3 residues: CASSEQAFLITYEQYF. The DNA of the CDR3 is TGTGCCAGCAGTGAGCAGGCCTTCCTAATTACCTACGAGCAGTACTTC.

The chain links TRBV10-3 to TRBJ2-5; 7 nucleotides agree with TRBD2. V was clipped by 3 bases and J by 4 bases; unmatched bases: 17. The CDR3 sequence is 18 residues long. CDR1 and CDR2 from the germline V gene are ENHRY and SYGVKD. The CDR3 nucleotides are TGTGCCATCAGTGACACCGGTGCCGGGACTAACTTCCGAGAGACCCAGTACTTC. It encodes CAISDTGAGTNFRETQYF.

This clone came up a few times. This chain links TRBV29-1 with TRBJ2-4; D perhaps matches TRBD2 (7 bases). V lost 3 bases and J lost 2, with 14 bases in between. This CDR3 has 15 amino acids. Germline-derived CDR1 and CDR2 are SQVTM and ANQGSEA. The CDR3 here is CSVDGGAGSKNIQYF. The CDR3 DNA reads TGCAGCGTTGATGGGGGGGCCGGGTCCAAAAACATTCAGTACTTC.

V and J are TRBV7-9 and TRBJ1-2, with D perhaps matching TRBD1 (6 bases). Per the germline V gene, CDR1 is SEHNR and CDR2 is FQNEAQ (reference sequence). The CDR3 runs 13 residues. The V gene lost 5 bases and the J gene lost 5 bases, with 12 bases spanning the gap. DNA of the CDR3: TGTGCCAGCAGCCCACAGGGATATTATGGCTACACCTTC. It yields the protein CASSPQGYYGYTF.

This rearrangement joins TRBV25-1 to TRBJ2-7; the D gene is possibly TRBD1 (6 bases). This CDR3 has 17 residues. Germline V gene lookup returns CDR1 MGHDK and CDR2 SYGVNS. V was pared by 7 bases and J by 5 bases, with 27 bases between. CDR3: CASISGTRGRTGHEQYF. CDR3 sequence (DNA): TGTGCCAGCATCTCAGGGACACGGGGAAGAACGGGCCACGAGCAGTACTTC.

V usage is TRBV29-1 and J usage is TRBJ2-3; D remains unclear. This CDR3 is built from 15 residues. Germline V gene sequence: CDR1 SQVTM, CDR2 ANQGSEA. V was shortened by 4 bases and J by 4 bases, with 18 bases between the two germline ends. The CDR3 DNA sequence: TGCAGCGTTGGGCTGGCAGGTTCCCTCCCAGATACGCAGTATTTT. Translation gives CSVGLAGSLPDTQYF.

The chain employs TRBV7-2 and TRBJ1-2; D unresolved. This CDR3 region has 11 residues. The ends were cut back, 1 base at V and 10 bases at J, with 7 bases in the middle. Germline values: CDR1 SGHTA, CDR2 FQGNSA. The CDR3 reads CASSLGPDYTF. In nucleotides, the CDR3 is TGTGCCAGCAGCTTAGGGCCTGACTACACCTTC.

This clone occurred a few times. The J gene is TRBJ1-5, the V gene TRBV28; 8 bases map to TRBD1. The CDR3 length is 19 residues. Germline V lookup: CDR1 MDHEN, CDR2 SYDVKM. J lost 1 base, V lost 2 bases, and 13 bases had no gene match. The CDR3 bases are TGTGCCAGCAGTTTAGGGACAGGTCAATTATCTATAAGCAATCAGCCCCAGCATTTT. It encodes CASSLGTGQLSISNQPQHF.

CDR3 in amino acids: CASSLVAGADEQFF. Here the CDR3 DNA reads TGTGCCAGCAGTCTAGTTGCAGGGGCGGATGAGCAGTTCTTC. V gene TRBV6-5 combines with J gene TRBJ2-1; D perhaps matches TRBD1 (6 bases). The V and J ends lost 5 bases and 8 bases respectively, with 16 bases between them. The V gene's germline CDR1 is MNHEY and CDR2 SVGAGI. This CDR3 contains 14 residues.

V is TRBV6-5 and J is TRBJ2-7, with D perhaps TRBD1 (6 bases). Trimming took 4 bases from V and 0 from J, leaving 7 bases between them. The CDR3 runs 13 residues. Per germline, CDR1 MNHEY and CDR2 SVGAGI. For the CDR3, the DNA is TGTGCCAGCAGTTCGGACAGCTCCTACGAGCAGTACTTC. This sequence encodes CASSSDSSYEQYF.

The chain couples TRBV13 to TRBJ2-3; 9 nucleotides match TRBD2. V trimming: 5 bases; J trimming: 4 bases; junction bases outside the gene matches: 10. Germline lookup yields CDR1 PRHDT and CDR2 FYEKMQ (reference sequence). The CDR3 has 16 amino acids. CDR3 residues: CASSPRTSEGSDTQYF. CDR3 sequence (DNA): TGTGCCAGCAGCCCCCGGACTAGCGAAGGTTCAGATACGCAGTATTTT. The variable domain in full, completed from reference TRBV13 and TRBJ2-3, reads AAGVIQSPRHLIKEKRETATLKCYPIPRHDTVYWYQQGPGQDPQFLISFYEKMQSDKGSIPDRFSAQQFSDYHSELNMSSLELGDSALYFCASSPRTSEGSDTQYFGPGTRLTVL.

The chain joins TRBV4-2 to TRBJ2-7; 11 bases agree with TRBD1. V dropped 2 bases and J dropped 7; count of bases not matched to a gene: 19. Germline CDR1 is LGHNA and CDR2 is YNFKEQ. The CDR3 loop spans 19 amino acids. Here the CDR3 reads CASSQPFKVRDRGSEEQYF. CDR3 DNA sequence: TGTGCCAGCAGCCAACCCTTCAAGGTCCGGGACAGGGGGTCGGAAGAGCAGTACTTC.

CDR3 sequence: CASSEQRSQETQYF. DNA of the CDR3: TGCGCCAGCAGTGAGCAACGCAGCCAAGAGACCCAGTACTTC. V is TRBV10-2 and J is TRBJ2-5; unclear D gene. The CDR3 is made up of 14 amino acids. V gave up 2 bases and J gave up 1 base, with 8 bases separating them. Germline V gene sequence: CDR1 WSHSY, CDR2 SAAADI.

This chain connects TRBV5-6 to TRBJ1-1; TRBD1 is a possible D gene (5 bases). Germline V gene lookup returns CDR1 SGHDT and CDR2 YYEEEE. This CDR3 comprises 13 residues. The germline V and J ends were trimmed by 4 bases and 3 bases, with 10 bases remaining between them. CDR3 protein: CASSTDSHTEAFF. The CDR3 coding sequence is TGTGCCAGCAGCACTGACAGTCACACTGAAGCTTTCTTT.

As to this clone: In the same sample, other DNA sequences code for this CDR3. V usage is TRBV5-1 and J usage is TRBJ1-4; D not certain. The CDR3 is 12 residues long. Germline CDR1 reads SGHRS; CDR2 reads YFSETQ. V lost 0 bases to trimming and J lost 8 bases, with 5 bases between them. Here the CDR3 reads CASSLGREKLFF. As DNA, the CDR3 is TGCGCCAGCAGCTTGGGTCGGGAAAAACTGTTTTTT.

The chain is built from TRBV18 and TRBJ2-1; TRBD2 aligns across 7 bases. The V gene's germline CDR1 is KGHSH and CDR2 LQKENI. The CDR3 has 19 amino acids. V was pared by 5 bases and J by 1 base, with 17 bases of the junction left unmatched. In nucleotides, the CDR3 is TGTGCCAGCTCATCTCCCCAGGGAGGGCCTTTAGGATCCTACAATGAGCAGTTCTTC. Protein sequence: CASSSPQGGPLGSYNEQFF. The full variable domain, completed using reference TRBV18 and TRBJ2-1, is NAGVMQNPRHLVRRRGQEARLRCSPMKGHSHVYWYRQLPEEGLKFMVYLQKENIIDESGMPKERFSAEFPKEGPSILRIQQVVRGDSAAYFCASSSPQGGPLGSYNEQFFGPGTRLTVL.

The J gene is TRBJ2-1, the V gene TRBV10-3; D remains unclear. The CDR3 runs 13 residues. V dropped 4 bases and J dropped 5 bases, with 9 bases sitting between them. Germline CDR1 ENHRY, CDR2 SYGVKD. CDR3 region: CAISVRGDNEQFF. CDR3 DNA: TGTGCCATCAGTGTCCGTGGAGACAATGAGCAGTTCTTC.

J is TRBJ2-1 and V is TRBV4-1, with 11 bases identical to TRBD2. The CDR3 spans 18 residues. J lost 8 bases, V lost 1 base, and 13 bases had no gene match. Germline V gene sequence: CDR1 MGHRA, CDR2 YSYEKL. The CDR3 loop reads CASSQVLGTSGRMDEQFF. DNA of the CDR3: TGCGCCAGCAGCCAAGTACTAGGTACTAGCGGGAGAATGGATGAGCAGTTCTTC.

This sequence joins TRBV2 and TRBJ1-6, with D possibly matching TRBD1 (5 bases). Trimming removed 3 bases from V and 0 bases from J, with 9 bases in between. The CDR3 sequence is 16 residues long. The germline V gene encodes CDR1 SNHLY and CDR2 FYNNEI. In DNA, the CDR3 is TGTGCCAGCAGTGACCCGGACAACTCCTATAATTCACCCCTCCACTTT. Its protein product is CASSDPDNSYNSPLHF.

The gene calls are TRBV7-8 and TRBJ1-3; D gene uncertain. Germline CDR1 and CDR2: SGHVS and FQNEAQ. This CDR3 contains 16 residues. Trimming cost V 5 bases and J 2 bases, with 16 bases left between them. CDR3: CASSPRAGGPGNTIYF. The CDR3 DNA reads TGTGCCAGCAGCCCTAGGGCAGGAGGTCCTGGAAACACCATATATTTT.

V gene TRBV11-2 combines with J gene TRBJ2-7; D might be TRBD1 (5 bases). V was cut by 7 bases and J by 2 bases, with 15 bases left in between. The CDR3 extends over 14 amino acids. The germline gives CDR1 SGHAT, CDR2 FQNNGV. The CDR3 DNA follows: TGTGCCAGCACCAAGGGCGGACACACCTACGAGCAGTACTTC. Amino acids: CASTKGGHTYEQYF.